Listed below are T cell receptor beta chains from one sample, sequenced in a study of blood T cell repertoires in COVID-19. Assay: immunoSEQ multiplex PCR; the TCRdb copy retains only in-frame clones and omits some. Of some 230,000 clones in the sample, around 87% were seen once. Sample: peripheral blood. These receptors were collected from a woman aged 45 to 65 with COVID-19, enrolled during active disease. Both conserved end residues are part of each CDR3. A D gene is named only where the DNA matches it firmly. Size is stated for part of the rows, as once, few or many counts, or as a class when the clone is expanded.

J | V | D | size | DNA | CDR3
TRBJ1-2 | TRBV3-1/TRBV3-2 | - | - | TGTGCCAGCAGCCAGGTTGGCAGCACCTCAGGCTGTACCTTC | CASSQVGSTSGCTF
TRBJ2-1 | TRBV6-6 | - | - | TGTGCCAGCAGGTCGCTAGATGCGTACAATGAGCAGTTCTTC | CASRSLDAYNEQFF
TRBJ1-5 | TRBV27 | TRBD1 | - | TGTGCCAGCAGTTTAACAGGGGGCGGGGGTCAGCCCCAGCATTTT | CASSLTGGGGQPQHF
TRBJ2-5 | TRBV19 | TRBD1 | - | TGTGCCAGTAGAGGGGGCAGACAAGAGACCCAGTACTTC | CASRGGRQETQYF
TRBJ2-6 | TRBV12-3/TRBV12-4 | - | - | TGTGCCAGCAGTCGGGGGACCAACGTCCTGACTTTC | CASSRGTNVLTF
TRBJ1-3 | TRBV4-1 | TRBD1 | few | TGCGCCAGCAGCCAACACGACAGGGACGGAAACACCATATATTTT | CASSQHDRDGNTIYF
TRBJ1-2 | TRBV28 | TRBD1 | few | TGTGCCAGCAGTATCGGGACAGCCAACTATGGCTACACCTTC | CASSIGTANYGYTF
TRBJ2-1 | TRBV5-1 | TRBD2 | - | TGCGCCAGCAGCTGGACTAGTCGCGGACACAATGAGCAGTTCTTC | CASSWTSRGHNEQFF
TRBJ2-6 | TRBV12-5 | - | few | TGTGCTAGTGGTTTGGTTTTCATCAGGGACTCTGGGGCCAACGTCCTGACTTTC | CASGLVFIRDSGANVLTF
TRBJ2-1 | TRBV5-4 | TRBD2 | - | TGTGCCAGCAGCCCTGCGGGGGTTCGGAATGAGCAGTTCTTC | CASSPAGVRNEQFF
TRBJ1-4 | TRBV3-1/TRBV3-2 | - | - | TGTGCCAGCAGCCAAGGGACTTTTGTAGAAAAACTGTTTTTT | CASSQGTFVEKLFF
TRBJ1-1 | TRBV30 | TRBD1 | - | TGTGCCTGGAGCAGGACAGGGGCCTCCACTGAAGCTTTCTTT | CAWSRTGASTEAFF
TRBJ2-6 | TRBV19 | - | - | TGTGCCAGTAGTATTCCGAGCTCTGGGGCCAACGTCCTGACTTTC | CASSIPSSGANVLTF
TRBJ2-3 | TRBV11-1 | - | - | TGTGCCAGCAGCTCTCGTCCCAGGGGTGCAGATACGCAGTATTTT | CASSSRPRGADTQYF
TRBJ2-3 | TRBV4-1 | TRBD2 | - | TGCGCCAGCAGCCGACTACTAGCGGGGGGGCAAGATACGCAGTATTTT | CASSRLLAGGQDTQYF
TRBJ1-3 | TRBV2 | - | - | TGTGCCAGCAGTGAATGGGTAGGGGGCTCTGGAAACACCATATATTTT | CASSEWVGGSGNTIYF
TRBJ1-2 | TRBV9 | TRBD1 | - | TGTGCCAGCAGCGCAGGGGACAGGGCGGAAGGCTACACCTTC | CASSAGDRAEGYTF
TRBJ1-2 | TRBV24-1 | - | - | TGTGCCACCAGTGATTCCACCCACCCGGGAGTCTATGGCTACACCTTC | CATSDSTHPGVYGYTF
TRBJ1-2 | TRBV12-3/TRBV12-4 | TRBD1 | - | TGTGCCAGCAGCTCCCAGGGGGTTGATGGCTACACCTTC | CASSSQGVDGYTF
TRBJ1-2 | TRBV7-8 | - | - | TGTGCCAGCAGCAACCCCCAGGGAGGGAACTATGGCTACACCTTC | CASSNPQGGNYGYTF
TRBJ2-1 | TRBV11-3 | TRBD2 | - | TGTGCCAGCAGCTTGCGGGGGTTGGTCTCCTACAATGAGCAGTTCTTC | CASSLRGLVSYNEQFF
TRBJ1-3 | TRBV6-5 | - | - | TGTGCCAGCATACGGGGCTCTGGAAACACCATATATTTT | CASIRGSGNTIYF
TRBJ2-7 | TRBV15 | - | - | TGTGCCACCAGCATGGGACTGAGTGTAGGGTACGAGCAGTACTTC | CATSMGLSVGYEQYF
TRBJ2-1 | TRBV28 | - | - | TGTGCCAGCAGTTCTTTTGGAGTGTTGGAGCAGTTCTTC | CASSSFGVLEQFF
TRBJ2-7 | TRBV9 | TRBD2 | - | TGTGCCAGCAGTGGGGCTGTTAGCGGGGGGTACGAGCAGTACTTC | CASSGAVSGGYEQYF
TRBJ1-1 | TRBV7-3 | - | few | TGTGCCAGCAGCTTAGAGGGCTGGAACACTGAAGCTTTCTTT | CASSLEGWNTEAFF
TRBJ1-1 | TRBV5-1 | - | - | TGCGCCAGCAGCTTGGCCCCGGGGAACACTGAAGCTTTCTTT | CASSLAPGNTEAFF
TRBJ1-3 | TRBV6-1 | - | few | TGTGCCAGCAGTGAAGCGCTAGCCAGAACCGGCACCATATATTTT | CASSEALARTGTIYF
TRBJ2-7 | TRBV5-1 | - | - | TGCGCCAGCAGCTTTCGCCAGGGTGAGCCCTACGAGCAGTACTTC | CASSFRQGEPYEQYF
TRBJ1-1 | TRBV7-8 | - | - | TGTGCCAGCAGCTTAGTCTCTGAGGCCACTGAAGCTTTCTTT | CASSLVSEATEAFF
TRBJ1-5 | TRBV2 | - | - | TGTGCCAGCAGTGTGTGCAGTCAGGGTGCAGGGTTATGCAATCAGCCCCAGCATTTT | CASSVCSQGAGLCNQPQHF
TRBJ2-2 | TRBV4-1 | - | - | TGCGCCAGCAGCCAAGAGTCGGAGTTTCCCGGGGAGCTGTTTTTT | CASSQESEFPGELFF
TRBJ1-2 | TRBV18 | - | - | TGTGCCAGCTCACCACAGGGGACATCCGCCACTAACTATGGCTACACCTTC | CASSPQGTSATNYGYTF
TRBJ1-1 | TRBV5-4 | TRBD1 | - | TGTGCCAGCAGCTTCAGACAGGGGTCTGAAGCTTTCTTT | CASSFRQGSEAFF
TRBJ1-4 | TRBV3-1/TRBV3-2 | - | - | TGTGCCAGCAGCCAAGATCGGGTGGGTAATGAAAAACTGTTTTTT | CASSQDRVGNEKLFF
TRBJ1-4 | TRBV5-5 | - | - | TGTGCCAGCTGTCGGACAGTCAATAATGAAAAACTGTTTTTT | CASCRTVNNEKLFF
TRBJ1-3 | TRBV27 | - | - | TGTGCCAGCAGTTTATCGAGGCAGAGCTCTGGAAACACCATATATTTT | CASSLSRQSSGNTIYF
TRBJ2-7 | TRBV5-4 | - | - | TGTGCCAGCGCCGGGACACCCCTCAAAGAGCAGTACTTC | CASAGTPLKEQYF
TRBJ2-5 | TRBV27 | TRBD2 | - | TGTGCCAGCAGTTTAACACTAGCGGGGGGTGAGACCCAGTACTTC | CASSLTLAGGETQYF
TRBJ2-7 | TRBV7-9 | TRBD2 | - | TGTGCCAGCAGCTTAGTGGCTAGCGGGGGCCTATACGAGCAGTACTTC | CASSLVASGGLYEQYF
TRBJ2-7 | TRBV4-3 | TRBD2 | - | TGCGCCAGCAGCCTACTAGCGGGGGGCACCTACGAGCAGTACTTC | CASSLLAGGTYEQYF
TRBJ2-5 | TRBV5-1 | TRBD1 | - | TGCGCCAGCAGCTCGGAGTTGAGGGGGCGGGAGACCCAGTACTTC | CASSSELRGRETQYF
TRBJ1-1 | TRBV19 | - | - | TGTGCCAGTAGTATAGACCCCCTGAGCACTGAAGCTTTCTTT | CASSIDPLSTEAFF
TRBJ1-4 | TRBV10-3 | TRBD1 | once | TGTGCCATCAGTGCGACAGGGCAGGAGGAAAAACTGTTTTTT | CAISATGQEEKLFF
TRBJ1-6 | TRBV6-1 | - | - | TGTGCCAGCAGTGAGGGCAGCTCCTATAATTCACCCCTCCACTTT | CASSEGSSYNSPLHF